The clone carrying this T cell receptor beta chain was seen just once. This sample is drawn from a study of blood T cell repertoires in COVID-19. Study-wide context: T cells, B-cell-depleted T cells, or PBMCs provided the cDNA or gDNA that served as material.

Everyone who took part was roughly 18 to 89 years old, and they came from 24 US areas. Cohort assignment relied on participant-reported clinical history. Shortly before study entry, within 2 weeks, exposed participants had met a COVID-19 case. Assay: immunoSEQ multiplex PCR; the TCRdb copy retains only in-frame clones and omits some. The sample has around 240,000 clones, 70% to 90% seen once. V lost 3 bases and J lost 2; bases outside the gene matches: 8. CDR1 is DFQATT and CDR2 is SNEGSKA in the germline V gene (reference sequence). This CDR3 region has 15 residues. The sequenced sample was PBMCs or T cells enriched from blood (not recorded which). This sequence joins TRBV20-1 and TRBJ1-2, with 8 bases identical to TRBD1. The receptor comes from a man between 45 and 60 years old who had been exposed to COVID-19. In DNA form, the CDR3 reads TGCAGTGCTAGTCTCCGTGGACAGGGCAACTATGGCTACACCTTC. Its protein product is CSASLRGQGNYGYTF.